Following are 4 T cell receptor beta chains from one sample sequenced in a study of metastatic and nonmetastatic thyroid tumors. Each patient went into thyroid surgery without having received any treatment. Through MiXCR, TCRdb re-clonotyped the PCR reads. The data show about 93,000 clones, about 13% seen once. The sequenced material came from blood. These receptors were obtained from a female donor with papillary thyroid cancer or a benign thyroid nodule (not recorded which). Some clones in this sample may be carry-over from other donors' samples.

This clone was found many times. This chain joins TRBV7-6 and TRBJ2-5; no clear D. CDR1 and CDR2 from the germline V gene are SGHVS and FNYEAQ. The CDR3 spans 13 residues. Trimming stripped 2 bases from V and 1 base from J, with 5 bases between. CDR3 in DNA: TGTGCCAGCAGCTTATACCTCCAAGAGACCCAGTACTTC. It translates to CASSLYLQETQYF.

This clone has a count of ten or more. The genes are TRBV7-3 and TRBJ1-5; D call uncertain. From germline, CDR1 is SGHTA and CDR2 FQGTGA. This CDR3 is 13 amino acids long. V shed 1 base and J shed 5 bases, with 6 bases lying between them. In nucleotides, the CDR3 is TGTGCCAGCAGCTTAATGCCCGATCAGCCCCAGCATTTT. The encoded protein is CASSLMPDQPQHF.

This clone has ten or more counts. The chain has TRBV4-2 and TRBJ2-4; TRBD1 or TRBD2 may be the D gene (6 bases each). The V gene's germline CDR1 is LGHNA and CDR2 YNFKEQ. V lost 0 bases, J lost 1 base, and 13 bases lay in between. The CDR3 contains 17 residues. CDR3 nucleotide sequence: TGTGCCAGCAGCCAAGACCCGGGGGCGGAGGCCAAAAACATTCAGTACTTC. Its translation is CASSQDPGAEAKNIQYF.

This clone was observed a few times. This rearrangement joins TRBV6-1 to TRBJ2-1; tentatively, D is TRBD1 (6 bases). The CDR3 has 13 residues. The V gene lost 4 bases and the J gene lost 9 bases, with 13 bases spanning the gap. In germline, CDR1 is MNHNS, CDR2 SASEGT. In DNA, the CDR3 is TGTGCCAGCAGTGGAACAGGGTTTGGTGAGCAGTTCTTC. Protein product: CASSGTGFGEQFF.